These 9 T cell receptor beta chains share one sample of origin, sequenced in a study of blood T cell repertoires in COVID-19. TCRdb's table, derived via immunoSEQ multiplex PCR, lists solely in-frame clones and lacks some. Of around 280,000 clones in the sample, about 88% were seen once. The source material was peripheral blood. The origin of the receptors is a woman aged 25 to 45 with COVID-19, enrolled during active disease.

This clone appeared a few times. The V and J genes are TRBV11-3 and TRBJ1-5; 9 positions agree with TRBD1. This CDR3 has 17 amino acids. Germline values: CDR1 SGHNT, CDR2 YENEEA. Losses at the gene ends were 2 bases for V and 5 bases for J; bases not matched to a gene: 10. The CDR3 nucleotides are TGTGCCAGCAGCTTATGGAATTACAGGGGGCCGGATCAGCCCCAGCATTTT. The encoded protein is CASSLWNYRGPDQPQHF.

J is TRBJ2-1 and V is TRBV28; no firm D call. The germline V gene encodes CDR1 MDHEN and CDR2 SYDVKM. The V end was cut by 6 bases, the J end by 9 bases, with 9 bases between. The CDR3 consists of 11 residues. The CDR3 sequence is CASSSTTEQFF. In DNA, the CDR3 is TGTGCCAGCAGCTCTACCACTGAGCAGTTCTTC.

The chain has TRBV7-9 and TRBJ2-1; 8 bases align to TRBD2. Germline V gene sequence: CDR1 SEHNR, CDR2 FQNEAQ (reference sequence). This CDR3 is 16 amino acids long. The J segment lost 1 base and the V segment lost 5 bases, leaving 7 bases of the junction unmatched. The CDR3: CASSPRGGDSYNEQFF. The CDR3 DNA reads TGTGCCAGCAGCCCTCGGGGGGGCGATTCCTACAATGAGCAGTTCTTC.

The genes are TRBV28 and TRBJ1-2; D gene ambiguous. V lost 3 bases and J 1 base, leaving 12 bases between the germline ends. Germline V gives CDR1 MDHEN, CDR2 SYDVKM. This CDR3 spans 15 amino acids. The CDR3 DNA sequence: TGTGCCAGCAGTTTCGGAGGGAGGAATAACTATGGCTACACCTTC. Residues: CASSFGGRNNYGYTF.

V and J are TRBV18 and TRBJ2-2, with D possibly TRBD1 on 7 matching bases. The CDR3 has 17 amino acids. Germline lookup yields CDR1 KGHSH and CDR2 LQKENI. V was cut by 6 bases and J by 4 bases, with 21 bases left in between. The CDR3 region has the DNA TGTGCCAGCTCCATCCCCCGGAGGGGGCGCGGCACCGGGGAGCTGTTTTTT. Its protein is CASSIPRRGRGTGELFF.

The CDR3 DNA sequence: TGTGCCAGCAGAAGAGGGACAGGGGGTTCCTACGAGCAGTACTTC. It specifies CASRRGTGGSYEQYF. This chain joins TRBV28 and TRBJ2-7; 11 nucleotides match TRBD1. The CDR3 contains 15 residues. The germline gives CDR1 MDHEN, CDR2 SYDVKM. V shed 6 bases and J 1 base; nucleotides not matched to a gene: 5. Complete variable domain (other parts from reference TRBV28 and TRBJ2-7): DVKVTQSSRYLVKRTGEKVFLECVQDMDHENMFWYRQDPGLGLRLIYFSYDVKMKEKGDIPEGYSVSREKKERFSLILESASTNQTSMYLCASRRGTGGSYEQYFGPGTRLTVT.

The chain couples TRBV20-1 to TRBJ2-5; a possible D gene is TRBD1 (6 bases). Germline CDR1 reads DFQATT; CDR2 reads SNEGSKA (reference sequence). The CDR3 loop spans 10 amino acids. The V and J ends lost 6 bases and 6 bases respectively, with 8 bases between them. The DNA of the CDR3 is TGCAGTGCCCAGGGGAAGACCCAGTACTTC. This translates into CSAQGKTQYF.

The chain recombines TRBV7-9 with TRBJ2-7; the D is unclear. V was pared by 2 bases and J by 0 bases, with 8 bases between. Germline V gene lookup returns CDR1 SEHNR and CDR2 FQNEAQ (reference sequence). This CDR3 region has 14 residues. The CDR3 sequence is CASSLSPSSYEQYF. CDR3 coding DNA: TGTGCCAGCAGCTTATCTCCGAGCTCCTACGAGCAGTACTTC.

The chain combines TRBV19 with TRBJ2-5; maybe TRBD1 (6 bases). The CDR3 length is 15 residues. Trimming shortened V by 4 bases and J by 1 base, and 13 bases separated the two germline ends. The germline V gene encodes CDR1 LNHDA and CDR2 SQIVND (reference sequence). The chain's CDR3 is CASSKKGHLQETQYF. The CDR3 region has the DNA TGTGCCAGTAGTAAGAAGGGACACCTCCAAGAGACCCAGTACTTC.